This entry describes one T cell receptor beta chain. This entry belongs to a study of shared T cell receptors in the human thymus. Data came from immunoSEQ multiplex PCR; TCRdb stores just in-frame clones and leaves some out. This sample yields approximately 660,000 clones, of which approximately 87% are seen a single time; 0.0085% to 0.012% belongs to the top ten. Germline CDR1 is SQVTM and CDR2 is ANQGSEA. V lost 3 bases to trimming and J lost 4 bases, with 24 bases between them. There are 17 residues in the CDR3. These data were also filed under a second study, of human thymus T cells. That study adds: Thymus pieces cut out during corrective heart surgery were the tissue that was used.

The source is a boy under two years old with a congenital heart defect. This chain links TRBV29-1 with TRBJ1-1; the D gene is possibly TRBD1 (6 bases). The sequenced sample consisted of thymocytes. CDR3 protein: CSVETRRLGGFGTEAFF. CDR3 nucleotides: TGCAGCGTTGAGACAAGAAGGCTAGGGGGTTTTGGCACTGAAGCTTTCTTT.